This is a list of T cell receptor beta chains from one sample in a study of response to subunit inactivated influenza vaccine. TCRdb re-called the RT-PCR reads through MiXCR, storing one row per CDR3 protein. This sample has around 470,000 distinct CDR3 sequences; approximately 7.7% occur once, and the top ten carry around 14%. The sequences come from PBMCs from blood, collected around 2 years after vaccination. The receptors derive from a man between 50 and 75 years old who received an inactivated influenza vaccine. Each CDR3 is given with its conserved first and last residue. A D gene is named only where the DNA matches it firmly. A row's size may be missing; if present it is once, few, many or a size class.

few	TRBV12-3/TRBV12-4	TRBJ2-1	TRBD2	TGTGCCAGCAGTCCTAGCGGGGGGATCTACAATGAGCAGTTCTTC	CASSPSGGIYNEQFF
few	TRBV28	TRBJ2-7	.	TGTGCCAGCCATCCGGGGGACGGACTCTCCTACGAGCAGTACTTC	CASHPGDGLSYEQYF
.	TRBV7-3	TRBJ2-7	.	TGTGCCAGCTCCCCCGGGAAATTCTCCGACGAGCAGTACTTC	CASSPGKFSDEQYF
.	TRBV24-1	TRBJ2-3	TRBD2	TGTGCCACCAGTGATCTCGGTAGCGGGAAGTCTGATACGCAGTATTTT	CATSDLGSGKSDTQYF
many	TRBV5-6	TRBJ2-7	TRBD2	TGTGCCAGCAGTCCTAGCGGGAGGGCCGTTGGCGAGCAGTACTTC	CASSPSGRAVGEQYF
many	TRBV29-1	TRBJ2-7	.	TGCAGCGTTGCATCCAGCTACGAGCAGTACTTC	CSVASSYEQYF
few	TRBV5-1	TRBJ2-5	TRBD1	TGCGCCAGCAGCCCTTGGACAGGGCAGTACCAAGAGACCCAGTACTTC	CASSPWTGQYQETQYF
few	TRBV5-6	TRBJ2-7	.	TGTGCCAGCAGCTTGTCGCAGGAGGACTACGAGCAGTACTTC	CASSLSQEDYEQYF
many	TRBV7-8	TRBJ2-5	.	TGTGCCAGCAGCCGCGCAGAGCGAGAGACCCAGTACTTC	CASSRAERETQYF
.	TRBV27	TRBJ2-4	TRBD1	TGTGCCAGCAGTTCGACAGGGGTTCAGTACTTC	CASSSTGVQYF
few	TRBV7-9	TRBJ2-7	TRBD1	TGTGCCAGCAGCTTAATAGACGGGACAGCCGAGCAGTACTTC	CASSLIDGTAEQYF
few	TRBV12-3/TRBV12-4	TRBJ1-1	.	TGTGCCAGCAGTTTAGGTGCGTTCACTGAAGCTTTCTTT	CASSLGAFTEAFF
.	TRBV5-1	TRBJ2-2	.	TGCGCCAGCAGTCAAACAAATACAGGGAGGACCGGGGAGCTGTTTTTT	CASSQTNTGRTGELFF
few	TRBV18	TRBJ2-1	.	TGTGCCAGCTCACCACCGGGGGCGGCCTACAATGAGCAGTTCTTC	CASSPPGAAYNEQFF
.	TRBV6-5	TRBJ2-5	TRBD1	TGTGCCAGCAGTTACAGTAACAGGGGGCGGAGGGAGACCCAGTACTTC	CASSYSNRGRRETQYF
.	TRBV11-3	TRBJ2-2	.	TGTGCCAGCACCTCGGAGGGGACCGGGGAGCTGTTTTTT	CASTSEGTGELFF
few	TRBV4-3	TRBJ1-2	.	TGCGCCAGCAGCCTCTTTCGCGTTGACTATGGCTACACCTTC	CASSLFRVDYGYTF
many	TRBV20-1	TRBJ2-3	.	TGCAGACTAGGGAGCACAGATACGCAGTATTTT	CRLGSTDTQYF
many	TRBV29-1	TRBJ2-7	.	TGCAGCGTCGGAAAGCGCCCAGACGTCTACGAGCAGTACTTC	CSVGKRPDVYEQYF
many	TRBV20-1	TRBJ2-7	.	TGCAGTGCGAGACTAGGGTACTACGAGCAGTACTTC	CSARLGYYEQYF
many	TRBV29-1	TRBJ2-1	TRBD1	TGCAGCGTTGAAAGGGACAGGGCTTTCTTC	CSVERDRAFF
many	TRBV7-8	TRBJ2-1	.	TGTGCCAGCACCCCAGGGGTGAATGAGCAGTTCTTC	CASTPGVNEQFF
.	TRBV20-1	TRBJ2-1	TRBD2	TGCAGTGCTAGGGGACTAGCGGGAGAGGGTTTCAATGAGCAGTTCTTC	CSARGLAGEGFNEQFF
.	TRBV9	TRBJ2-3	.	TGTGCCAGCAGCGTAGGTTCAGGAGAACGTACAGATACGCAGTATTTT	CASSVGSGERTDTQYF
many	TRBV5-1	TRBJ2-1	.	TGCGCCAGCAGCTTGGCGACGGCTACATACGATGAGCAGTTCTTC	CASSLATATYDEQFF
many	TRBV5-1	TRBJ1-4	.	TGCGCCAGCAGCTTACAGGGTGCAAATAATGAAAAACTGTTTTTT	CASSLQGANNEKLFF
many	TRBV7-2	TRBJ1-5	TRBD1	TGTGCCAGCACCGCGGCGACAGGGTTCAATCAGCCCCAGCATTTT	CASTAATGFNQPQHF
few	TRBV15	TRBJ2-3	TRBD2	TGTGCCACCAGCAGAGATGAGGGACTAGCTACAGATACGCAGTATTTT	CATSRDEGLATDTQYF
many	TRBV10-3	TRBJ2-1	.	TGTGCCATCAGTGGCGGACAGTCCAATTTTTTGAATGAGCAGTTCTTC	CAISGGQSNFLNEQFF
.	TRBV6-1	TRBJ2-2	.	TGTGCCAGCAGTGACCGGGACACCTTGCGTCCCGGGGAGCTGTTTTTT	CASSDRDTLRPGELFF
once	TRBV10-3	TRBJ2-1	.	TGTGCCATCAGTGAATGGACAAGGGCGGATGAGCAGTTCTTC	CAISEWTRADEQFF
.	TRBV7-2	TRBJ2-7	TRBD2	TGTGCCAGCAGCTGGGGGCCTGCACTAGCGGGAGCCTACGAGCAGTACTTC	CASSWGPALAGAYEQYF
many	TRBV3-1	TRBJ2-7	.	TGTGCCAGCAGCCCGGGACAAAATTACGAGCAGTACTTC	CASSPGQNYEQYF
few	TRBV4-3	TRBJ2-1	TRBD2	TGCGCCAGCAGCCAAGTTGGAAGCGGGGGGAATGAGCAGTTCTTC	CASSQVGSGGNEQFF
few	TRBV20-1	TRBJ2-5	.	TGCAGTGCTACGTCATGGCCCGGGGTCCAAGAGACCCAGTACTTC	CSATSWPGVQETQYF
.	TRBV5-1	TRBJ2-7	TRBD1	TGCGCCAGCAGCAATGACAGGGGAAGCTACGAGCAGTACTTC	CASSNDRGSYEQYF
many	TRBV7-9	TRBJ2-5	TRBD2	TGTGCCAGCAGCTTAGCGTCGGTAGCGGGAGCATTAGAGACCCAGTACTTC	CASSLASVAGALETQYF
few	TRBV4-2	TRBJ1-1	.	TGTGCCAGCAGCCAAGATCAGACCTGGGGAACTGAAGCTTTCTTT	CASSQDQTWGTEAFF
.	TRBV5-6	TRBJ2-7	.	TGTGCCAGCAGTCGAACCGGGCCCGCCTACGAGCAGTACTTC	CASSRTGPAYEQYF
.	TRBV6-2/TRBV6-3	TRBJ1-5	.	TGTGCCAGCAGTTACGTCCTTGGGGCTCAGCCCCAGCATTTT	CASSYVLGAQPQHF
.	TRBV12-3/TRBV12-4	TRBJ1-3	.	TGTGCCAGCAGTTTTAGGGGTCGGGGTAGTTCTGGAAACACCATATATTTT	CASSFRGRGSSGNTIYF
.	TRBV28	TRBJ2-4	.	TGTGCCAGCAGTTTCCGGGACTGGAAAGCCAAAAACATTCAGTACTTC	CASSFRDWKAKNIQYF
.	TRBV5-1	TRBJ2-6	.	TGCGCCAGCAGCTTGGTGGAGGAATACTCTGGGGCCAACGTCCTGACTTTC	CASSLVEEYSGANVLTF